This passage covers 10 T cell receptor beta chains from one sample sequenced in a study of blood T cell repertoires in COVID-19. The data were produced by immunoSEQ multiplex PCR, yet TCRdb's version contains in-frame clones alone and is incomplete. Here the sample spans 120,000 or so clones, 83% being singletons. Sequences were obtained from peripheral blood. The receptors derive from a man older than 75 with active or convalescent COVID-19.

The V gene is TRBV10-3, the J gene TRBJ2-4, with 8 bases matching TRBD2. CDR3 size: 18 residues. Trimming at V came to 0 bases and at J to 3 bases, leaving 10 bases not matched to a gene. CDR1 ENHRY and CDR2 SYGVKD come from the germline V gene. The DNA for the CDR3 is TGTGCCATCAGTGAGTCCATGACTAGCGCCTGGGACAAAAACATTCAGTACTTC. This sequence encodes CAISESMTSAWDKNIQYF.

This clone came up a few times. V and J are TRBV29-1 and TRBJ1-2; the match to TRBD1 covers 10 bases. There are 14 residues in the CDR3. The J segment lost 6 bases and the V segment lost 1 base, leaving 5 bases of the junction unmatched. Germline loops: CDR1 SQVTM, CDR2 ANQGSEA. The CDR3 here is CSVEVLGQGDGYTF. In DNA form, the CDR3 reads TGCAGCGTTGAAGTACTCGGACAGGGGGATGGCTACACCTTC. Combining the CDR3 with reference TRBV29-1 and TRBJ1-2 gives the whole variable domain SAVISQKPSRDICQRGTSLTIQCQVDSQVTMMFWYRQQPGQSLTLIATANQGSEATYESGFVIDKFPISRPNLTFSTLTVSNMSPEDSSIYLCSVEVLGQGDGYTFGSGTRLTVV.

The genes are TRBV7-2 and TRBJ1-3, with D tentatively TRBD1 (5 bases). CDR3 length: 13 amino acids. CDR1 SGHTA and CDR2 FQGNSA come from the germline V gene. Trimming removed 6 bases at V and 1 base at J, with 7 bases between. DNA for the CDR3: TGTGCCAGCAGGACAGCTTCTGGAAACACCATATATTTT. Protein product: CASRTASGNTIYF.

The chain carries TRBV20-1 and TRBJ2-1; D may be TRBD1 (5 bases). The CDR3 spans 11 residues. The germline gives CDR1 DFQATT, CDR2 SNEGSKA (reference sequence). The V end lost 6 bases, the J end lost 9 bases, and 12 bases lay between the germline ends. CDR3 sequence: CSADILGEQFF. The CDR3 region has the DNA TGCAGTGCGGACATCCTAGGTGAGCAGTTCTTC.

V and J are TRBV5-1 and TRBJ2-7; 8 bases are a match to TRBD1. With V trimmed by 3 bases and J by 4 bases, 6 bases remained unmatched. Germline V gene data show CDR1 as SGHRS and CDR2 as YFSETQ. This CDR3 contains 14 residues. Here the CDR3 reads CASSSTGENYEQYF. The CDR3 DNA is TGCGCCAGCAGCTCGACAGGGGAAAATTACGAGCAGTACTTC.

The genes are TRBV29-1 and TRBJ2-1; 7 bases match TRBD1. From germline, CDR1 is SQVTM and CDR2 ANQGSEA. This CDR3 comprises 13 residues. V trimming: 5 bases; J trimming: 4 bases; junction bases outside the gene matches: 5. In DNA, the CDR3 is TGCAGCGTTCGGGACAGTATTTACAATGAGCAGTTCTTC. Residues: CSVRDSIYNEQFF.

This rearrangement joins TRBV9 to TRBJ1-5; D gene unclear. V was shortened by 3 bases and J by 3 bases, with 13 bases between the two germline ends. Looked up from germline, CDR1 is SGDLS and CDR2 is YYNGEE. The CDR3 sequence is 15 residues long. Written as DNA, the CDR3 is TGTGCCAGCAGCGGAGGGTCACTGACCAATCAGCCCCAGCATTTT. Translation: CASSGGSLTNQPQHF.

The chain couples TRBV28 to TRBJ2-7; 12 bases line up with TRBD1. The CDR3 consists of 13 residues. Germline CDR1 and CDR2: MDHEN and SYDVKM. Trimming cost V 5 bases and J 7 bases; bases outside gene matches: 3. The CDR3 DNA is TGTGCCAGCAGTGGGACAGGGGGCTATGAGCAGTACTTC. Translating gives CASSGTGGYEQYF.

This clone occurred a few times. The rearrangement links TRBV7-2 to TRBJ2-5; D is undetermined. CDR3 length: 13 residues. Germline values: CDR1 SGHTA, CDR2 FQGNSA. Trimming removed 0 bases at V and 3 bases at J, with 5 bases between. The CDR3 here is CASSLAREETQYF. Written as DNA, the CDR3 is TGTGCCAGCAGCTTAGCCCGGGAAGAGACCCAGTACTTC.

Notes on this clone: In the same sample, other DNA sequences code for this CDR3. CDR3 in amino acids: CASSPGGDTEAFF. CDR3 sequence (DNA): TGTGCCAGCTCACCTGGAGGGGACACTGAAGCTTTCTTT. The rearrangement uses TRBV18 and TRBJ1-1, with a possible D match to TRBD1 (5 bases). Trimming took off 3 bases at V and 3 bases at J, with 8 bases between the two ends. The V gene's germline CDR1 is KGHSH and CDR2 LQKENI. The CDR3 spans 13 residues.